One and the same sample provided the 28 T cell receptor beta chains below, sequenced in a study of monozygotic twins with inflammatory bowel disease. TCRdb reworked the 5' RACE reads into one entry per CDR3 protein, no DNA. Recorded for this sample: 420,000 or so distinct CDR3 sequences. Sequenced: blood. The receptors here all came from a human donor with ulcerative colitis or Crohn's disease, or a healthy co-twin of an affected twin (not recorded which).

The J gene is TRBJ2-1, the V gene TRBV11-2; TCRdb's D call, TRBD1, is unchecked because there is no DNA. The CDR3 consists of 18 residues. Germline V gene lookup returns CDR1 SGHAT and CDR2 FQNNGV. CDR3 amino acids: CASSPGTGQGVGYNEQFF.

V usage is TRBV2 and J usage is TRBJ2-1; the D call from TCRdb, TRBD1, cannot be confirmed without DNA. CDR3 length equals 14 residues. Germline V gives CDR1 SNHLY, CDR2 FYNNEI. CDR3 amino acids: CASKGGGLYNEQFF.

This sequence joins TRBV6-6 and TRBJ2-7; absent DNA, TCRdb's TRBD2 call cannot be checked. The CDR3 is made up of 13 amino acids. Germline V CDR1 and CDR2: MNHNY, SVGAGI (reference sequence). CDR3 loop: CASSRTSGGEQYF.

V is TRBV7-2 and J is TRBJ1-2; absent DNA, TCRdb's TRBD1 call cannot be checked. Germline assignment: CDR1 SGHTA and CDR2 FQGNSA. The CDR3 contains 12 residues. This CDR3 is CASSSGEGGYTF.

J is TRBJ2-1 and V is TRBV30. Germline V gene lookup returns CDR1 GTSNPN and CDR2 SVGIG (reference sequence). This CDR3 region has 16 residues. CDR3 region: CALNTHRPSSYNEQFF.

This chain joins TRBV5-1 and TRBJ2-2; TCRdb returns TRBD2, unconfirmable since there is no DNA. The CDR3 totals 16 residues. CDR1 and CDR2 (germline): SGHRS, YFSETQ. The CDR3 reads CASSFGSGRAAGELFF.

The chain couples TRBV25-1 to TRBJ1-3; the TCRdb D gene call, TRBD1, has no DNA to confirm it. The CDR3 contains 16 residues. In germline, CDR1 is MGHDK, CDR2 SYGVNS. The CDR3 sequence is CASSEWGTGGLFTIYF.

This chain links TRBV24-1 with TRBJ1-1; TCRdb returns TRBD1, unconfirmable since there is no DNA. Germline CDR1 and CDR2: KGHDR and SFDVKD. This CDR3 spans 14 amino acids. The CDR3 spells CATRVGRGVTEAFF.

The CDR3 region is CASLGLAGGLQETQYF. The V call is TRBV23-1, the J call TRBJ2-5; TCRdb's assignment of TRBD2 cannot be checked, as there is no DNA. TRBV23-1 is an open reading frame whose function is uncertain. The CDR3 has 16 residues.

The V gene is TRBV12-3 or TRBV12-4, the J gene TRBJ1-5; TCRdb gives TRBD1 as the D gene, but with no DNA this cannot be confirmed. The CDR3 is 16 amino acids. The chain's CDR3 is CASTQDRTGSNQPQHF.

The chain is built from TRBV30 and TRBJ1-2. This CDR3 has 11 amino acids. CDR1 and CDR2 from the germline V gene are GTSNPN and SVGIG (reference sequence). CDR3 residues: CAWSQDYGYTF.

V usage is TRBV5-6 and J usage is TRBJ2-4. Germline values: CDR1 SGHDT, CDR2 YYEEEE. The CDR3 is 14 amino acids. This CDR3 is CASSFRTFQNIQYF.

This chain joins TRBV6-5 and TRBJ2-7; TCRdb calls TRBD1, which cannot be checked without DNA. The germline CDR1 and CDR2 sequences are MNHEY and SVGAGI. This CDR3 is 13 amino acids long. The CDR3 region is CASTGGSAYEQYF.

This sequence joins TRBV4-1 and TRBJ2-1; TCRdb's D gene call, TRBD2, goes unchecked for lack of DNA. The CDR3 totals 18 residues. Per the germline V gene, CDR1 is MGHRA and CDR2 is YSYEKL. The CDR3 sequence: CASSQGGLAGVKYNEQFF.

V usage is TRBV12-3 or TRBV12-4 and J usage is TRBJ2-7. The CDR3 is 13 amino acids. The CDR3 is CASSPGTPYEQYF.

The V gene is TRBV7-6, the J gene TRBJ2-2. The CDR3 is 13 residues long. Germline-derived CDR1 and CDR2 are SGHVS and FNYEAQ. CDR3 amino acids: CASSILPRGELFF. Combining the CDR3 with reference TRBV7-6 and TRBJ2-2 gives the whole variable domain GAGVSQSPRYKVTKRGQDVALRCDPISGHVSLYWYRQALGQGPEFLTYFNYEAQQDKSGLPNDRFSAERPEGSISTLTIQRTEQRDSAMYRCASSILPRGELFFGEGSRLTVL.

V is TRBV6-2 or TRBV6-3 and J is TRBJ1-1. The V gene's germline CDR1 is MNHEY and CDR2 SVGEGT. The CDR3 runs 15 residues. The CDR3 spells CASSYSEGLGTEAFF.

This chain uses TRBV11-2 with TRBJ1-1; TCRdb names TRBD1, which stays unverified in the absence of DNA. CDR3 length: 14 amino acids. Per the germline V gene, CDR1 is SGHAT and CDR2 is FQNNGV. The CDR3 loop is CASTLQGANTEAFF.

This chain joins TRBV12-3 or TRBV12-4 and TRBJ2-7; checking the TCRdb D call of TRBD1 is not possible without DNA. There are 12 residues in the CDR3. This CDR3 reads CASSYQGREQYF.

This chain connects TRBV6-1 to TRBJ1-5; there is no DNA to check the TCRdb D call of TRBD1. Germline V gene lookup returns CDR1 MNHNS and CDR2 SASEGT. This CDR3 region has 15 residues. CDR3 amino acids: CASSGSGTLNQPQHF.

This chain's CDR3 is CASSRQGKNIQYF. The chain carries TRBV19 and TRBJ2-4; TCRdb indicates TRBD1, and absent DNA this call remains unverified. Germline loops: CDR1 LNHDA, CDR2 SQIVND (reference sequence). This CDR3 has 13 amino acids. The entire variable domain, with the rest obtained from reference TRBV19 and TRBJ2-4, is as follows: DGGITQSPKYLFRKEGQNVTLSCEQNLNHDAMYWYRQDPGQGLRLIYYSQIVNDFQKGDIAEGYSVSREKKESFPLTVTSAQKNPTAFYLCASSRQGKNIQYFGAGTRLSVL.

This chain links TRBV12-3 or TRBV12-4 with TRBJ1-2; TCRdb outputs TRBD1, but without DNA this stays unchecked. There are 13 residues in the CDR3. CDR3 sequence: CASTFRTGAGYTF.

The J gene is TRBJ1-1, the V gene TRBV12-3 or TRBV12-4. CDR3 length: 14 residues. The CDR3 is CASSVGRGGGEAFF.

V usage is TRBV5-1 and J usage is TRBJ2-3. The CDR3 loop spans 13 amino acids. Germline V lookup: CDR1 SGHRS, CDR2 YFSETQ. This CDR3 reads CASSLEVSDTQYF. The full variable domain, in which reference TRBV5-1 and TRBJ2-3 provide the parts outside the CDR3, is KAGVTQTPRYLIKTRGQQVTLSCSPISGHRSVSWYQQTPGQGLQFLFEYFSETQRNKGNFPGRFSGRQFSNSRSEMNVSTLELGDSALYLCASSLEVSDTQYFGPGTRLTVL.

V is TRBV6-5 and J is TRBJ2-3; the TCRdb call, TRBD2, lacks DNA for checking. The CDR3 length is 15 residues. Per germline, CDR1 MNHEY and CDR2 SVGAGI. CDR3 region: CASSYGIATSRREYF.

The genes are TRBV20-1 and TRBJ1-1; the TCRdb D gene call, TRBD1, has no DNA to confirm it. The CDR3 has 15 amino acids. Germline CDR1 DFQATT, CDR2 SNEGSKA (reference sequence). The CDR3 here is CSAPTPGKVYTEAFF.

The chain employs TRBV20-1 and TRBJ2-7; the TCRdb D gene call, TRBD2, has no DNA to confirm it. The germline V gene has CDR1 DFQATT and CDR2 SNEGSKA (reference sequence). The CDR3 sequence is 14 residues long. The CDR3 is CSARDHLVTYEQYF.

V gene TRBV3-1 combines with J gene TRBJ1-2; the D call from TCRdb, TRBD1, cannot be confirmed without DNA. This CDR3 contains 15 residues. Germline CDR1 LGHDT, CDR2 YNNKEL (reference sequence). Here the CDR3 reads CASSRTGGVGYGYTF.